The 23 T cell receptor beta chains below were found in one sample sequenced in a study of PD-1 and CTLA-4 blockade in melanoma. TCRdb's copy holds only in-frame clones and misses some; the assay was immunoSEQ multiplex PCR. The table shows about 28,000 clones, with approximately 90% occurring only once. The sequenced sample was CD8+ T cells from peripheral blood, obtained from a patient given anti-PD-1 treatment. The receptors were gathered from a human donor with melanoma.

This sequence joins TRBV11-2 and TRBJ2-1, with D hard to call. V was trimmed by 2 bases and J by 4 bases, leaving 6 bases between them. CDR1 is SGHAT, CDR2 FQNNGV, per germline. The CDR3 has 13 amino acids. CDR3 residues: CASSLTEYNEQFF. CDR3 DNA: TGTGCCAGCAGCTTAACAGAGTACAATGAGCAGTTCTTC. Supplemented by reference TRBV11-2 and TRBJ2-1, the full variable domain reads EAGVAQSPRYKIIEKRQSVAFWCNPISGHATLYWYQQILGQGPKLLIQFQNNGVVDDSQLPKDRFSAERLKGVDSTLKIQPAKLEDSAVYLCASSLTEYNEQFFGPGTRLTVL.

The CDR3 DNA sequence: TGTGCCAGCAGCCCTTCGGGGGCAGATTTTGGTCAGCCCCAGCATTTT. Translated, it gives CASSPSGADFGQPQHF. This chain uses TRBV5-5 with TRBJ1-5; perhaps TRBD1 as D (6 bases). V lost 4 bases, J lost 6 bases, and 20 bases lay in between. The CDR3 sequence is 16 residues long. CDR1 is SGHKS, CDR2 YYEKEE, per germline (reference sequence).

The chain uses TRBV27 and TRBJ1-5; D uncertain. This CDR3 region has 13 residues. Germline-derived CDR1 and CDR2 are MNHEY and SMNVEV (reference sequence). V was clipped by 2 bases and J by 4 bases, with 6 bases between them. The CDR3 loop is CASSLEENQPQHF. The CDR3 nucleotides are TGTGCCAGCAGTTTAGAGGAGAATCAGCCCCAGCATTTT.

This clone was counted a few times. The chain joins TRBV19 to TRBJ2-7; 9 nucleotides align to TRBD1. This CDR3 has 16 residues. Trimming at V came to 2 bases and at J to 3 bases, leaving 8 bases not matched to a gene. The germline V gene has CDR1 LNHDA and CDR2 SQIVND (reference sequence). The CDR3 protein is CASSIFSTGGYYEQYF. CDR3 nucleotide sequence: TGTGCCAGTAGTATATTTTCTACAGGGGGCTACTACGAGCAGTACTTC.

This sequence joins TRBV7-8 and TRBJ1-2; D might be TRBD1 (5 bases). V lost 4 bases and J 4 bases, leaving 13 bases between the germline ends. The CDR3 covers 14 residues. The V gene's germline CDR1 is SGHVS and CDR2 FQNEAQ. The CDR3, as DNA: TGTGCCAGCAGCTCTTTGACAGTTTTCTATGGCTACACCTTC. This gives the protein CASSSLTVFYGYTF.

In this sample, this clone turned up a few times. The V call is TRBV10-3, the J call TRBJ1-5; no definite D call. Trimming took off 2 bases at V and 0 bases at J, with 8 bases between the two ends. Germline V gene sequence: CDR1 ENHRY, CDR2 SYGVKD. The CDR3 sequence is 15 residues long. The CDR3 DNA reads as TGTGCCATCAGTGAGGAGGGTAGTAGCAATCAGCCCCAGCATTTT. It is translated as CAISEEGSSNQPQHF.

The CDR3 reads CASSIGLAVTDTQYF. As DNA, the CDR3 is TGTGCCAGTAGTATAGGGCTAGCGGTCACAGATACGCAGTATTTT. The V and J genes are TRBV19 and TRBJ2-3; 7 positions agree with TRBD2. Germline trimming cut 1 base from V and 2 bases from J; bases unmatched to any gene: 3. Germline loops: CDR1 LNHDA, CDR2 SQIVND (reference sequence). The CDR3 has 15 residues.

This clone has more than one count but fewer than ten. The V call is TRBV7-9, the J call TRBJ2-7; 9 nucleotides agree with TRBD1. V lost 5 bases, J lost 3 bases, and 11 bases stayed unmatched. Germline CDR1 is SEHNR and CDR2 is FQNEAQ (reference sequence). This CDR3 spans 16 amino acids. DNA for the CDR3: TGTGCCAGCAGCCAACAGGGGGCGTTTGGGGACTACGAGCAGTACTTC. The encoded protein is CASSQQGAFGDYEQYF.

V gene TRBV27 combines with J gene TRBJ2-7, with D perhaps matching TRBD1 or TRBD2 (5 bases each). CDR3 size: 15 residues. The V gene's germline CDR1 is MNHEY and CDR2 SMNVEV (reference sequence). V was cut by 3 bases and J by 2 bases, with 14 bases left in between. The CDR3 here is CASSLKGATTYEQYF. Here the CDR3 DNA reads TGTGCCAGCAGTTTGAAAGGGGCGACTACCTACGAGCAGTACTTC.

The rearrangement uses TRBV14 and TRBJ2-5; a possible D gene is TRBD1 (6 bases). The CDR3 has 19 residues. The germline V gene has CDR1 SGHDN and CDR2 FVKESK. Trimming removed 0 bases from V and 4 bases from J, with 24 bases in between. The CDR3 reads CASSQDLQGHRLWGETQYF. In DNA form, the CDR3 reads TGTGCCAGCAGCCAAGATCTTCAGGGACACAGGTTGTGGGGAGAGACCCAGTACTTC.

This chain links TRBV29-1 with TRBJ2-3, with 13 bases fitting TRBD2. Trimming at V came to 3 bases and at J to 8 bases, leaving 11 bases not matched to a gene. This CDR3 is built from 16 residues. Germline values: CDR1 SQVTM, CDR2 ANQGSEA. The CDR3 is CSVDHRTSGGPRTQYF. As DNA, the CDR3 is TGCAGCGTTGACCACCGGACTAGCGGGGGCCCTCGTACGCAGTATTTT.

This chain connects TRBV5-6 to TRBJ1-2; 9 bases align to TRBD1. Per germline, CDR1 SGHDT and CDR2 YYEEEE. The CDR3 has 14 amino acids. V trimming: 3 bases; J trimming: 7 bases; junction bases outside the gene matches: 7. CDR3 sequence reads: CASSSPGTGTGYTF. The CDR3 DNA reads TGTGCCAGCAGCTCGCCCGGGACAGGGACTGGCTACACCTTC.

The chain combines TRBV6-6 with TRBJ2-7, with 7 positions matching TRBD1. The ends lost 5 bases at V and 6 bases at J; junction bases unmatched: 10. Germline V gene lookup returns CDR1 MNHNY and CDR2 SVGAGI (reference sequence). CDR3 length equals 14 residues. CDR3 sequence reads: CASSDTGTAAEQYF. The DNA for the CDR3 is TGTGCCAGCAGTGACACCGGGACAGCCGCCGAGCAGTACTTC.

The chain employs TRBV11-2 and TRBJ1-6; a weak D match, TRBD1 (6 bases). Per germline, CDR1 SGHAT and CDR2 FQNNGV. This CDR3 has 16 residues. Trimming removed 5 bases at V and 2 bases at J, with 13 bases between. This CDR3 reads CASSATGSTYNSPLHF. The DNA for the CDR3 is TGTGCCAGCAGCGCTACAGGGAGCACCTATAATTCACCCCTCCACTTT.

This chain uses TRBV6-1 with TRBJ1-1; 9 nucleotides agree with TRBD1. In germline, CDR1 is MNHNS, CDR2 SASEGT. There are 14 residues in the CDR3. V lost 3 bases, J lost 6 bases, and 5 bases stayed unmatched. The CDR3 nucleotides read TGTGCCAGCAGTGATGGTACAGGGGGCTCTGAAGCTTTCTTT. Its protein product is CASSDGTGGSEAFF.

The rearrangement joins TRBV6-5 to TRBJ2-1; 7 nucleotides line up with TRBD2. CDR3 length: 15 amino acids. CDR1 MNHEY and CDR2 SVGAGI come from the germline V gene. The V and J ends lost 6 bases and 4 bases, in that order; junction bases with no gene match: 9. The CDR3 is CASSPLAEAYNEQFF. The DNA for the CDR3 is TGTGCCAGCAGCCCGCTAGCGGAAGCGTACAATGAGCAGTTCTTC.

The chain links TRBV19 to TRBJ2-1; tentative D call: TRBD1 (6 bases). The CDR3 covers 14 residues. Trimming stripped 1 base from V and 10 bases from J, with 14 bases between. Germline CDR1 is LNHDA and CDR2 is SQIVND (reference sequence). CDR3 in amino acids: CASSIGTQGEEQFF. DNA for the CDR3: TGTGCCAGTAGTATAGGGACACAGGGCGAGGAGCAGTTCTTC. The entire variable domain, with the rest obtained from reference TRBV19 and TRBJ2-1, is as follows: DGGITQSPKYLFRKEGQNVTLSCEQNLNHDAMYWYRQDPGQGLRLIYYSQIVNDFQKGDIAEGYSVSREKKESFPLTVTSAQKNPTAFYLCASSIGTQGEEQFFGPGTRLTVL.

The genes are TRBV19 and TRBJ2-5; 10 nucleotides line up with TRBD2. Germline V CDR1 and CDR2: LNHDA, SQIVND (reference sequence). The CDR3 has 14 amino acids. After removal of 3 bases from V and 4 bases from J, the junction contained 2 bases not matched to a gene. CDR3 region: CASSMLAGVETQYF. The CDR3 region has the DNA TGTGCCAGTAGTATGCTAGCGGGGGTAGAGACCCAGTACTTC.

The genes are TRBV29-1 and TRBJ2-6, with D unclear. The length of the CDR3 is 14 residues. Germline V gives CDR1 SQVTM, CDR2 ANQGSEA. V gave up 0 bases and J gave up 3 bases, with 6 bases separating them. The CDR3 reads CSVEEVRGANVLTF. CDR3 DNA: TGCAGCGTTGAAGAGGTCCGTGGGGCCAACGTCCTGACTTTC.

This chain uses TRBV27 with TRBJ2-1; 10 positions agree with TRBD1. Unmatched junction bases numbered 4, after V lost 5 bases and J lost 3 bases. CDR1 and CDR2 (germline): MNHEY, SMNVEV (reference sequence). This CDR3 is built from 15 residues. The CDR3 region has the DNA TGTGCCAGCAGTGACCGGGACAGGGGCTACAATGAGCAGTTCTTC. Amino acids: CASSDRDRGYNEQFF.

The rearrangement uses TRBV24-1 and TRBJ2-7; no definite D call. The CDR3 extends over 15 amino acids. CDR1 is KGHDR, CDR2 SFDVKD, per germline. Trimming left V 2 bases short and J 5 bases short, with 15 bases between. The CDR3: CATSDSLRAPDEQYF. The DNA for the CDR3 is TGTGCCACCAGTGATTCCCTCCGGGCTCCGGACGAGCAGTACTTC.

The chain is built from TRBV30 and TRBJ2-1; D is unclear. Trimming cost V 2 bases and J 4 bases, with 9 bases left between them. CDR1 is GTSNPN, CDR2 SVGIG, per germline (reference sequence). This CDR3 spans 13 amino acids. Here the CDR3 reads CAWSSIPYNEQFF. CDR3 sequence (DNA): TGTGCCTGGAGTTCAATCCCATACAATGAGCAGTTCTTC.

CDR3 amino acids: CASSGGQGIVEAFF. The CDR3 DNA is TGTGCCAGCAGCGGAGGACAGGGGATAGTTGAAGCTTTCTTT. This chain connects TRBV7-4 to TRBJ1-1; TRBD1 aligns across 9 bases. The CDR3 is 14 amino acids. The trim removed 5 bases at V and 7 bases at J, leaving 8 bases unmatched. Germline CDR1 is SGHVT and CDR2 is SQSDAQ.